Each of the 29 T cell receptor beta chains below was sequenced from the same sample in a study of T cell repertoires in cytomegalovirus infection. A single record per CDR3 protein comes from TCRdb applying MiXCR to the reads. The table shows about 180,000 distinct CDR3 sequences, with 17% occurring only once. Sequenced input: CD8+ T cells from PBMCs. These receptors originate from a human donor in good health (CMV status not recorded). Some clones in this sample may be carry-over from other donors' samples.

The chain employs TRBV6-5 and TRBJ2-3; tentative D call: TRBD2 (5 bases). The V gene lost 4 bases and the J gene lost 2 bases, with 13 bases spanning the gap. Germline V CDR1 and CDR2: MNHEY, SVGAGI. The CDR3 runs to 15 residues. The CDR3 sequence is CASSLEGSYTDTQYF. DNA of the CDR3: TGTGCCAGCAGTTTAGAGGGTTCTTACACAGATACGCAGTATTTT.

Here the CDR3 reads CASSFLERTTYGYTF. CDR3 in DNA: TGTGCCAGCAGTTTTCTCGAAAGGACAACCTATGGCTACACCTTC. This sequence joins TRBV12-3 or TRBV12-4 and TRBJ1-2; tentative D call: TRBD1 (5 bases). The CDR3 runs to 15 residues. V was shortened by 3 bases and J by 4 bases, with 15 bases between the two germline ends.

This rearrangement joins TRBV25-1 to TRBJ2-7, with 8 bases that match TRBD1. This CDR3 has 16 residues. V was pared by 4 bases and J by 2 bases, with 10 bases of the junction left unmatched. CDR1 and CDR2 (germline): MGHDK, SYGVNS. CDR3 sequence reads: CASSGKTGDPPYEQYF. CDR3 bases: TGTGCCAGCAGTGGGAAGACAGGGGACCCCCCCTACGAGCAGTACTTC.

This clonotype was counted between two and nine times. J is TRBJ2-3 and V is TRBV27, with 10 positions matching TRBD1. V dropped 5 bases and J dropped 5; count of bases not matched to a gene: 7. This CDR3 spans 15 amino acids. Germline V gene lookup returns CDR1 MNHEY and CDR2 SMNVEV (reference sequence). Here the CDR3 DNA reads TGTGCCAGCAGTGGCGACAGGGGGCGAGGAGATACGCAGTATTTT. This sequence encodes CASSGDRGRGDTQYF.

This rearrangement joins TRBV28 to TRBJ1-1, with D hard to call. Germline V gene data show CDR1 as MDHEN and CDR2 as SYDVKM. The CDR3 is made up of 15 amino acids. V was clipped by 3 bases and J by 3 bases, with 14 bases between them. The chain's CDR3 is CASSFQAQLHTEAFF. CDR3 nucleotides: TGTGCCAGCAGTTTTCAGGCCCAACTCCACACTGAAGCTTTCTTT.

J is TRBJ1-5 and V is TRBV4-1; maybe TRBD1 (6 bases). The V gene's germline CDR1 is MGHRA and CDR2 YSYEKL. With 2 bases removed from V and 2 bases from J, the gap between germline ends came to 13 bases. This CDR3 has 16 amino acids. The DNA of the CDR3 is TGCGCCAGCAGCCAAAAAGGAGGGGGTGGCAATCAGCCCCAGCATTTT. It codes for CASSQKGGGGNQPQHF.

This clonotype was found a few times. The CDR3 sequence is CASEYDWNTEAFF. The CDR3 DNA follows: TGTGCCAGCGAGTACGATTGGAACACTGAAGCTTTCTTT. V gene TRBV6-2 or TRBV6-3 combines with J gene TRBJ1-1; D not certain. Trimming removed 8 bases from V and 1 base from J, with 11 bases in between. Per the germline V gene, CDR1 is MNHEY and CDR2 is SVGEGT. The CDR3 is 13 amino acids.

V is TRBV7-6 and J is TRBJ2-1; D is unclear. The CDR3 sequence is 17 residues long. V lost 6 bases and J lost 0, with 18 bases in between. The germline gives CDR1 SGHVS, CDR2 FNYEAQ. This CDR3 is CASSSTSDGSSYNEQFF. The CDR3 nucleotides are TGTGCCAGCAGTTCTACCTCCGACGGCAGCTCCTACAATGAGCAGTTCTTC.

The chain uses TRBV4-1 and TRBJ1-1; D remains ambiguous. CDR1 and CDR2 from the germline V gene are MGHRA and YSYEKL. The CDR3 spans 14 residues. The V gene lost 4 bases and the J gene lost 3 bases, with 12 bases spanning the gap. The CDR3 loop reads CASSLYLGDTEAFF. CDR3 DNA: TGCGCCAGCAGCCTATATCTCGGGGACACTGAAGCTTTCTTT.

The rearrangement joins TRBV12-3 or TRBV12-4 to TRBJ2-4; no definite D call. The CDR3 spans 14 residues. The ends were cut back, 8 bases at V and 3 bases at J, with 14 bases in the middle. DNA for the CDR3: TGTGCCAGCTCGATAGGACCAGTCAAAAACATTCAGTACTTC. Its translation: CASSIGPVKNIQYF.

A few counts support this clonotype. The chain combines TRBV7-9 with TRBJ2-2, with D tentatively TRBD1 (6 bases). V was pared by 5 bases and J by 6 bases, with 16 bases between. Per the germline V gene, CDR1 is SEHNR and CDR2 is FQNEAQ (reference sequence). There are 15 residues in the CDR3. The CDR3 DNA follows: TGTGCCAGCAGCCCTCCGGACAGCTTTCCCGGGGAGCTGTTTTTT. This translates into CASSPPDSFPGELFF.

The chain recombines TRBV20-1 with TRBJ1-1; TRBD1 might be the D (6 bases). V was trimmed by 4 bases and J by 5 bases, leaving 8 bases between them. The CDR3 loop spans 11 amino acids. CDR1 and CDR2 (germline): DFQATT, SNEGSKA (reference sequence). This CDR3 reads CSANRVTEAFF. CDR3 bases: TGCAGTGCTAACAGGGTTACTGAAGCTTTCTTT.

The chain combines TRBV28 with TRBJ2-7; possible D gene TRBD1, 6 bases. CDR3 length equals 13 residues. Germline assignment: CDR1 MDHEN and CDR2 SYDVKM. V lost 7 bases to trimming and J lost 6 bases, with 16 bases between them. CDR3 sequence (DNA): TGTGCCAGCACCGAACAGGGATCCGGCGAGCAGTACTTC. Protein: CASTEQGSGEQYF. The variable domain in full, completed from reference TRBV28 and TRBJ2-7, reads DVKVTQSSRYLVKRTGEKVFLECVQDMDHENMFWYRQDPGLGLRLIYFSYDVKMKEKGDIPEGYSVSREKKERFSLILESASTNQTSMYLCASTEQGSGEQYFGPGTRLTVT.

The table lists this clonotype with many counts. The rearrangement uses TRBV7-2 and TRBJ2-3, with a tentative D call TRBD2 (5 bases). The CDR3 totals 21 residues. Between the trimmed V and J ends, which lost 3 bases and 2 bases, there was a span of 30 bases. Germline assignment: CDR1 SGHTA and CDR2 FQGNSA. The CDR3 sequence: CASSLPILETSHYRATDTQYF. The CDR3 DNA reads as TGTGCCAGCAGCTTGCCGATCTTGGAAACTAGTCATTATCGGGCCACAGATACGCAGTATTTT.

This clonotype was recorded a few times. The CDR3 here is CASSPQTGSSYNEQFF. CDR3 nucleotides: TGTGCCAGTAGTCCGCAGACGGGGAGCTCCTACAATGAGCAGTTCTTC. The genes are TRBV19 and TRBJ2-1; D possibly corresponds to TRBD2 (5 bases). V was pared by 5 bases and J by 0 bases, with 14 bases between. Germline V gene sequence: CDR1 LNHDA, CDR2 SQIVND (reference sequence). The length of the CDR3 is 16 residues. The whole variable domain, filled in from reference TRBV19 and TRBJ2-1, reads DGGITQSPKYLFRKEGQNVTLSCEQNLNHDAMYWYRQDPGQGLRLIYYSQIVNDFQKGDIAEGYSVSREKKESFPLTVTSAQKNPTAFYLCASSPQTGSSYNEQFFGPGTRLTVL.

V gene TRBV28 combines with J gene TRBJ2-1; 7 bases are a match to TRBD1. Losses at the gene ends were 5 bases for V and 0 bases for J; bases not matched to a gene: 7. In germline, CDR1 is MDHEN, CDR2 SYDVKM. CDR3 length: 16 residues. CDR3 amino acids: CASSPTTGSSYNEQFF. CDR3 coding DNA: TGTGCCAGCAGTCCGACGACAGGGAGCTCCTACAATGAGCAGTTCTTC.

This clonotype was counted a few times. The chain carries TRBV7-2 and TRBJ2-5; 9 positions match TRBD1. There are 11 residues in the CDR3. V was pared by 10 bases and J by 5 bases, with 2 bases of the junction left unmatched. Germline-derived CDR1 and CDR2 are SGHTA and FQGNSA. DNA for the CDR3: TGTGCCACCGACAGGGGGGAGACCCAGTACTTC. It specifies CATDRGETQYF. The full variable domain, rest sourced from reference TRBV7-2 and TRBJ2-5, is GAGVSQSPSNKVTEKGKDVELRCDPISGHTALYWYRQSLGQGLEFLIYFQGNSAPDKSGLPSDRFSAERTGGSVSTLTIQRTQQEDSAVYLCATDRGETQYFGPGTRLLVL.

This chain links TRBV6-2 or TRBV6-3 with TRBJ2-1; D not resolved. CDR3 size: 15 residues. Germline CDR1 MNHEY, CDR2 SVGEGT. Trimming stripped 9 bases from V and 4 bases from J, with 19 bases between. The CDR3: CASCRRPNIYNEQFF. For the CDR3, the DNA is TGTGCCAGTTGCCGGCGGCCGAACATTTACAATGAGCAGTTCTTC.

This sequence joins TRBV29-1 and TRBJ2-3; TRBD1 matches 10 bases. This CDR3 is 16 amino acids long. Germline CDR1 reads SQVTM; CDR2 reads ANQGSEA. V dropped 0 bases and J dropped 0; count of bases not matched to a gene: 3. The DNA of the CDR3 is TGCAGCGTTGAAGATTGGACAGGGGGTAGCACAGATACGCAGTATTTT. Translating gives CSVEDWTGGSTDTQYF.

The V call is TRBV7-9, the J call TRBJ1-1, with 7 bases lining up with TRBD1. From germline, CDR1 is SEHNR and CDR2 FQNEAQ (reference sequence). The V gene end was trimmed by 4 bases and the J gene end by 6 bases; junction bases not matched to a gene: 8. The CDR3 covers 14 residues. CDR3 amino acids: CASSSRQGNPEAFF. CDR3 nucleotides: TGTGCCAGCAGCTCTAGACAGGGAAATCCTGAAGCTTTCTTT.

In DNA, the CDR3 is TGTGCCAGCAGCTTAGGGGACAGGAGGGATCCCTACGAGCAGTACTTC. Residues: CASSLGDRRDPYEQYF. The chain joins TRBV7-8 to TRBJ2-7; 8 bases match TRBD1. The germline CDR1 and CDR2 sequences are SGHVS and FQNEAQ. The CDR3 spans 16 residues. Trimming at V came to 1 base and at J to 2 bases, leaving 7 bases not matched to a gene.

This rearrangement joins TRBV11-2 to TRBJ2-3, with D possibly being TRBD2 (5 bases). Germline assignment: CDR1 SGHAT and CDR2 FQNNGV. Between the trimmed V and J ends, which lost 5 bases and 6 bases, there was a span of 12 bases. The CDR3 is made up of 13 amino acids. The CDR3 DNA sequence: TGTGCCAGCAGCGAGTTTTCGGGGGATACGCAGTATTTT. Translated, it gives CASSEFSGDTQYF.

This clonotype was counted between two and nine times. The CDR3 loop reads CASSVDQYNEQFF. CDR3 bases: TGTGCCAGCAGTGTGGACCAATACAATGAGCAGTTCTTC. The V gene is TRBV6-2 or TRBV6-3, the J gene TRBJ2-1; no clear D. The germline V and J ends were trimmed by 5 bases and 4 bases, with 9 bases remaining between them. Germline V gene data show CDR1 as MNHEY and CDR2 as SVGEGT. CDR3 size: 13 residues.

This clonotype has just a few counts. The gene calls are TRBV4-1 and TRBJ2-5; D gene unclear. Germline V gives CDR1 MGHRA, CDR2 YSYEKL. The CDR3 has 13 amino acids. Trimming took 4 bases from V and 5 from J, leaving 11 bases between them. The CDR3 is CASSPLLQETQYF. The CDR3, as DNA: TGCGCCAGCAGCCCCCTCCTTCAGGAGACCCAGTACTTC.

The chain carries TRBV6-1 and TRBJ2-3; TRBD2 aligns across 7 bases. This CDR3 is built from 16 residues. Germline-derived CDR1 and CDR2 are MNHNS and SASEGT. V was pared by 5 bases and J by 4 bases, with 12 bases of the junction left unmatched. The CDR3 sequence is CASSSLAGLDPDTQYF. In nucleotides, the CDR3 is TGTGCCAGCAGTTCTTTAGCGGGTTTGGATCCAGATACGCAGTATTTT.

This clonotype was seen only a few times. The J gene is TRBJ1-6, the V gene TRBV7-2; D ambiguous. Trimming left V 1 base short and J 7 bases short, with 5 bases between. The CDR3 runs to 13 residues. CDR1 is SGHTA and CDR2 is FQGNSA in the germline V gene. As DNA, the CDR3 is TGTGCCAGCAGCTTAGATAGGAATTCACCCCTCCACTTT. This codes for CASSLDRNSPLHF.

This clonotype was detected a few times. V is TRBV12-3 or TRBV12-4 and J is TRBJ2-5, with D tentatively TRBD2 (5 bases). V was trimmed by 3 bases and J by 3 bases, leaving 8 bases between them. The CDR3 has 13 residues. CDR3 amino acids: CASSLRAEETQYF. CDR3 bases: TGTGCCAGCAGTTTGAGGGCGGAAGAGACCCAGTACTTC.

This chain links TRBV6-2 or TRBV6-3 with TRBJ2-7; TRBD2 matches at 12 bases. V lost 5 bases, J lost 7 bases, and 9 bases stayed unmatched. From germline, CDR1 is MNHEY and CDR2 SVGEGT. The CDR3 runs to 15 residues. The CDR3 spells CASSPRTSGVEEQYF. The CDR3 DNA follows: TGTGCCAGCAGTCCGCGGACTAGCGGGGTAGAAGAGCAGTACTTC.

The chain uses TRBV7-9 and TRBJ2-7, with D perhaps TRBD2 (5 bases). Trimming took 5 bases from V and 0 from J, leaving 11 bases between them. CDR1 is SEHNR, CDR2 FQNEAQ, per germline (reference sequence). The length of the CDR3 is 14 residues. The CDR3 DNA reads as TGTGCCAGCAGCCCCGAGGGAATCTCCTACGAGCAGTACTTC. Translating it yields CASSPEGISYEQYF.